The clone carrying this TCR beta chain was seen only a few times. As yet, its antigen is unknown. A read error may produce the germline difference seen at one junction end. This sample was taken from a study of T cells after yellow fever vaccination. Findings of the study overall: When the response was secondary, it was weaker but reached its peak faster, day 5 versus 15.

TCRdb reprocessed the 5' RACE reads with MiXCR, giving one entry per CDR3 protein. This sample has almost 600,000 distinct CDR3 sequences, with roughly 13% found just once. The CDR3 covers 15 residues. Germline V gene sequence: CDR1 SSHAT, CDR2 FNYEAQ (reference sequence). Sequences were derived from PBMCs, sampled on the day of the yellow fever booster vaccination. This TCR derives from a man in his thirties or forties who received the YFV17D yellow fever vaccine. V is TRBV7-7 and J is TRBJ2-1; 13 bases fit TRBD2. The CDR3 is CASSRTSGSIDEQFF. The CDR3 DNA reads TGTGCTAGCAGCCGGACTAGCGGGAGTATAGATGAGCAGTTCTTC.